This TCR beta chain was identified in a study of breast tumors, draining lymph nodes, adjacent tissues. Breast cancer patients provided tissue from their axillary draining lymph nodes. The CDR3 has 12 amino acids. Germline loops: CDR1 SGDLS, CDR2 YYNGEE. V was cut by 3 bases and J by 7 bases, with 8 bases left in between. Using its own MiXCR run on the multiplex PCR reads, TCRdb lists one record per CDR3 protein. The sample records about 300,000 distinct CDR3 sequences, around 30% being singletons. This clonotype was observed many times. The clonotype comes from a female donor with breast cancer. Some clones in this sample may be carry-over from other donors' samples. V gene TRBV9 combines with J gene TRBJ2-1; no definite D call. Sequenced: axillary lymph node tissue. The CDR3 loop reads CASSGRPNEQFF. The CDR3 nucleotides are TGTGCCAGCAGCGGGCGACCTAATGAGCAGTTCTTC.